This is a list of T cell receptor beta chains from one sample in a study of T cell repertoires in cytomegalovirus infection. One entry per CDR3 protein, called by TCRdb with MiXCR from the reads. The top ten clones hold under 30% of a sample with about 180,000 distinct CDR3 sequences, 17% of them seen once. The sample taken for sequencing was CD8+ T cells from PBMCs. All receptors come from a human donor in good health (CMV status not recorded). Some clones in this sample may be carry-over from other donors' samples. CDR3s include the opening cysteine and the closing phenylalanine or tryptophan. The D gene is left open where the match is weak. Size tells how often a clone was seen (once, few, many) or the class of an expanded clone, and some rows leave it out.

size: .; V: TRBV28; J: TRBJ2-5; D: .; DNA: TGTGCCAGCAGTCCGCTCCAAGAGACCCAGTACTTC; CDR3: CASSPLQETQYF
size: .; V: TRBV6-2/TRBV6-3; J: TRBJ1-3; D: .; DNA: TGTGCCAGCGCACCCGGGTCCGGAAACACCATATATTTT; CDR3: CASAPGSGNTIYF
size: .; V: TRBV7-4; J: TRBJ2-5; D: TRBD1; DNA: TGTGCCAGCAGCTTAGGACGACGGGACAGGGGTCAAGAGACCCAGTACTTC; CDR3: CASSLGRRDRGQETQYF
size: few; V: TRBV20-1; J: TRBJ2-1; D: .; DNA: TGCAGTGCCCAAAACCAGAATGAGCAGTTCTTC; CDR3: CSAQNQNEQFF
size: few; V: TRBV14; J: TRBJ2-7; D: .; DNA: TGTGCCAGCAGCCAAGATCTTACGGGGACTTACCCCTCCTACGAGCAGTACTTC; CDR3: CASSQDLTGTYPSYEQYF
size: .; V: TRBV23-1; J: TRBJ2-7; D: .; DNA: TGCGCCAGCAGTCAATTCGTCTACTCCTACGAGCAGTACTTC; CDR3: CASSQFVYSYEQYF
size: few; V: TRBV27; J: TRBJ1-2; D: .; DNA: TGTGCCAGCAGTCCCGGGTCGTTAAGAGGCTACACCTTC; CDR3: CASSPGSLRGYTF
size: few; V: TRBV3-1; J: TRBJ1-2; D: .; DNA: TGTGCCAGCAGCCAAGAAACAGGGACCATCTATGGCTACACCTTC; CDR3: CASSQETGTIYGYTF
size: .; V: TRBV23-1; J: TRBJ2-5; D: TRBD1; DNA: TGCGCCAGCAGTCAAAACAGGGGGCGCGAGACCCAGTACTTC; CDR3: CASSQNRGRETQYF
size: few; V: TRBV14; J: TRBJ2-1; D: .; DNA: TGTGCCAGCAGCCCCCGAACGGGGGTAAGGGGGAATGAGCAGTTCTTC; CDR3: CASSPRTGVRGNEQFF
size: .; V: TRBV12-3/TRBV12-4; J: TRBJ2-7; D: TRBD1; DNA: TGTGCCAGCAGGGACCGGGACAGGGGGACCGAGCAGTACTTC; CDR3: CASRDRDRGTEQYF
size: many; V: TRBV7-2; J: TRBJ1-1; D: .; DNA: TGTGCCAGCAGCCCCCGACAGAAAACTGAAGCTTTCTTT; CDR3: CASSPRQKTEAFF
size: few; V: TRBV7-6; J: TRBJ2-6; D: .; DNA: TGTGCCAGCAGTCTCGAGGGGTTCTCTGGGGCCAACGTCCTGACTTTC; CDR3: CASSLEGFSGANVLTF
size: few; V: TRBV5-5; J: TRBJ2-7; D: .; DNA: TGTGCCAGCAGCTTGGTGATAGAATTC; CDR3: CASSLVIEF
size: .; V: TRBV30; J: TRBJ2-3; D: .; DNA: TGTGCCTGGAGTGTGGCTAGTAGCACAGATACGCAGTATTTT; CDR3: CAWSVASSTDTQYF
size: few; V: TRBV14; J: TRBJ2-7; D: .; DNA: TGTGCCAGCAGCCAAGATATCGGCGCGTACTCCTACGAGCAGTACTTC; CDR3: CASSQDIGAYSYEQYF
size: few; V: TRBV7-8; J: TRBJ2-7; D: TRBD1; DNA: TGTGCCAGCAGCTTCGACAGGGGGCGAGGGTACGAGCAGTACTTC; CDR3: CASSFDRGRGYEQYF
size: .; V: TRBV6-6; J: TRBJ2-3; D: TRBD2; DNA: TGTGCCAGCAGTTACCCGGGGGGGGATACGCAGTATTTT; CDR3: CASSYPGGDTQYF
size: few; V: TRBV7-9; J: TRBJ2-1; D: .; DNA: TGTGCCAGCAGCTCCTGGACTCTGGGGAATGAGCAGTTCTTC; CDR3: CASSSWTLGNEQFF
size: .; V: TRBV7-2; J: TRBJ2-4; D: .; DNA: TGTGCCAGCAGCCCATTCGAGGGAGGCCGGTCCAAAAACATTCAGTACTTC; CDR3: CASSPFEGGRSKNIQYF
size: .; V: TRBV7-6; J: TRBJ2-7; D: .; DNA: TGTGCCAGCAGTCCTCTCCAGGCGGAGCAGTACTTC; CDR3: CASSPLQAEQYF
size: many; V: TRBV7-8; J: TRBJ2-3; D: .; DNA: TGTGCCAGCAGCTTATACACAGATACGCAGTATTTT; CDR3: CASSLYTDTQYF
size: .; V: TRBV4-3; J: TRBJ1-1; D: TRBD1; DNA: TGCGCCAGCAGCCAGGAGGGGGCGAACACTGAAGCTTTCTTT; CDR3: CASSQEGANTEAFF
size: .; V: TRBV7-9; J: TRBJ2-1; D: TRBD2; DNA: TGTGCCAGCAGCTTAGATCGACCCGGGACTAGCGGGGATCGCTCCTACAATGAGCAGTTCTTC; CDR3: CASSLDRPGTSGDRSYNEQFF
size: many; V: TRBV10-3; J: TRBJ2-1; D: .; DNA: TGTGCCATCAGTGGGGCCCGCGTGGGTGACTACAATGAGCAGTTCTTC; CDR3: CAISGARVGDYNEQFF
size: few; V: TRBV6-2/TRBV6-3; J: TRBJ2-3; D: .; DNA: TGTGCCAGCAGTACAGCGCCTTTCACAGATACGCAGTATTTT; CDR3: CASSTAPFTDTQYF
size: few; V: TRBV12-3/TRBV12-4; J: TRBJ2-3; D: .; DNA: TGTGCCAGCAGTTTTGATGGCAGCGAGCAGTATTTT; CDR3: CASSFDGSEQYF
size: .; V: TRBV15; J: TRBJ2-3; D: TRBD1; DNA: TGTGCCACCCGGACAGGAAGAGATACGCAGTATTTT; CDR3: CATRTGRDTQYF
size: few; V: TRBV11-2; J: TRBJ1-2; D: .; DNA: TGTGCCAGCAGCTTAGCGAGAAGGGTGAATGGCTACACCTTC; CDR3: CASSLARRVNGYTF
size: few; V: TRBV4-1; J: TRBJ2-4; D: .; DNA: TGCGCCAGCTCCGTCGGGTTGGGGGAAAACATTCAGTACTTC; CDR3: CASSVGLGENIQYF
size: few; V: TRBV25-1; J: TRBJ2-7; D: .; DNA: TGTGCCAGCAGTGAATGGCCATCTTTTCACAGGGAAACGGGCGACGAGCAGTACTTC; CDR3: CASSEWPSFHRETGDEQYF
size: .; V: TRBV15; J: TRBJ2-7; D: .; DNA: TGTGCCACCAGCAGAATTGGACAGAGCTACGAGCAGTACTTC; CDR3: CATSRIGQSYEQYF
size: few; V: TRBV29-1; J: TRBJ2-6; D: .; DNA: TGCAGCGTTGAAGATCGCTCAGGGGATCTCTCTGGGGCCAACGTCCTGACTTTC; CDR3: CSVEDRSGDLSGANVLTF
size: few; V: TRBV14; J: TRBJ2-5; D: .; DNA: TGTGCCAGCAGCCGACGACGAACACAAGAGACCCAGTACTTC; CDR3: CASSRRRTQETQYF
size: many; V: TRBV7-8; J: TRBJ1-1; D: .; DNA: TGTGCCAGCAGCTTAGCGTCGGAGAACACTGAAGCTTTCTTT; CDR3: CASSLASENTEAFF
size: few; V: TRBV6-2/TRBV6-3; J: TRBJ2-1; D: TRBD2; DNA: TGTGCCAGCAGCGGAAAACTAGCGGGGGGGCGTGAGCAGTTCTTC; CDR3: CASSGKLAGGREQFF
size: .; V: TRBV7-8; J: TRBJ2-2; D: TRBD2; DNA: TGTGCCAGCAGCTTATTCTTCAGCGGGGGGAACACCGGGGAGCTGTTTTTT; CDR3: CASSLFFSGGNTGELFF
size: .; V: TRBV6-2/TRBV6-3; J: TRBJ2-7; D: .; DNA: TGTGCCAGCAGTGCCTCAGAGACCTACGAGCAGTACTTC; CDR3: CASSASETYEQYF
size: .; V: TRBV28; J: TRBJ1-4; D: TRBD1; DNA: TGTGCCAGCAGTTTGGGACAGGGAGCTAATGAAAAACTGTTTTTT; CDR3: CASSLGQGANEKLFF
size: .; V: TRBV7-2; J: TRBJ1-1; D: .; DNA: TGTGCCATCAGATCAAACACTGAAGCTTTCTTT; CDR3: CAIRSNTEAFF
size: .; V: TRBV4-3; J: TRBJ1-2; D: .; DNA: TGCGCCAGCACTAGCCAGGCGAGATCCTATGGCTACACCTTC; CDR3: CASTSQARSYGYTF
size: few; V: TRBV7-9; J: TRBJ2-1; D: TRBD2; DNA: TGTGCCAGCAGCCCCCGGGGGGGGCACGCTGAGCAGTTCTTC; CDR3: CASSPRGGHAEQFF
size: .; V: TRBV7-9; J: TRBJ1-2; D: TRBD1; DNA: TGTGCCAGCACCTCGGACAGGGGGAAAACTAACTATGGCTACACCTTC; CDR3: CASTSDRGKTNYGYTF
size: few; V: TRBV12-3/TRBV12-4; J: TRBJ1-1; D: .; DNA: TGTGCCAGCACCTTGGAAGAGGGACGAAACACTGAAGCTTTCTTT; CDR3: CASTLEEGRNTEAFF
size: .; V: TRBV12-3/TRBV12-4; J: TRBJ1-2; D: .; DNA: TGTGCCAGCAGTTTCTCCAGGGGAACGGACTATGGCTACACCTTC; CDR3: CASSFSRGTDYGYTF
size: few; V: TRBV7-6; J: TRBJ2-1; D: .; DNA: TGTGCCAGCAGCTTAATTAGTCGCGGTTCCTACAATGAGCAGTTCTTC; CDR3: CASSLISRGSYNEQFF
size: .; V: TRBV12-5; J: TRBJ2-7; D: TRBD1; DNA: TGTGCTAGTGGTTCGGGACAGAACGAGCAGTACTTC; CDR3: CASGSGQNEQYF